The T cell receptor beta chain described here comes from a study of beta chain features in type 1 diabetes. The investigators reverse transcribed all of the isolated RNA, so they sequenced expressed TCRB transcripts. The read count averaged about 3.57 million across naive, central memory and regulatory T cell samples. Profiled with immunoSEQ multiplex PCR; TCRdb holds only in-frame clones, not every one. The table lists approximately 200,000 clones, over 8.5% of them singletons. Overall study findings and caveats: The VDJ junctions of type 1 diabetes patients carried fewer insertions and more deletions. The influence of HLA type on TCRB rearrangement stayed undetermined.

The sample holds a few counts of this clone. Its cognate antigen is unknown. Post-sort purity exceeded 95% for all sorted populations. The specimen was naive CD4+ T cells from blood. The receptor comes from a woman under 30 in good health.

CDR3 DNA: TGTGCCAGCAGTTTCGCGACAGGGCTACAAGAGACCCAGTACTTC. Amino acids: CASSFATGLQETQYF. The rearrangement joins TRBV28 to TRBJ2-5, with TRBD1 matching 7 bases. Unmatched junction bases numbered 6, after V lost 3 bases and J lost 2 bases. The CDR3 loop spans 15 amino acids. Germline lookup yields CDR1 MDHEN and CDR2 SYDVKM.